One sample yielded the 8 T cell receptor beta chains listed below, sequenced in a study of tumor-infiltrating lymphocytes in primary liver carcinoma. Each 20-30 mg portion of unsorted bulk tissue served as the source for co-extraction of RNA and DNA. TCR beta cDNA came from roughly 550 ng total RNA, primed with a constant-region primer. TCR beta libraries came from three nested multiplex PCR rounds using slightly modified ARM-PCR. A C-beta reverse primer and TRBV1-TRBV30 forward primers served in each of the first two PCR rounds, at 10 cycles apiece. TCRdb used MiXCR to reprocess the multiplex PCR reads, holding one entry per CDR3 protein. The sample holds about 99,000 distinct CDR3 sequences; 55% to 75% are singletons and the top ten take about 9.2%. Input material: liver tumor tissue from sampling region 5. Subset reported: tumor region T5, tumor centre. The receptors originated from a woman in her sixties or seventies with primary liver carcinoma and hepatitis B virus infection.

With regard to this clonotype: This CDR3 fails to terminate in the conserved phenylalanine or tryptophan, so it likely reflects a read error. The chain combines TRBV7-9 with TRBJ2-3; D not resolved. CDR3 length: 14 amino acids. Germline V gene sequence: CDR1 SEHNR, CDR2 FQNEAQ (reference sequence). The CDR3 loop reads CASSLVADTDTQYL. CDR3 coding DNA: TGCGCCAGCAGCTTAGTGGCAGACACAGATACGCAGTATTTA.

As regards this clonotype: This sequence may be a read error, since a much larger clone differs from it by one base. The missing conserved phenylalanine or tryptophan at the end of this CDR3 makes a read error likely. The J gene is TRBJ1-1, the V gene TRBV6-1, with no clear D. This CDR3 spans 14 amino acids. The germline V and J ends were trimmed by 1 base and 7 bases, with 13 bases remaining between them. Germline CDR1 reads MNHNS; CDR2 reads SASEGT. Here the CDR3 reads CASSEDGRNLEAFL. The CDR3 DNA is TGTGCCAGCAGTGAAGACGGACGAAATCTTGAAGCTTTCTTA.

This clonotype showed up many times. This chain uses TRBV5-1 with TRBJ2-5, with a possible D match to TRBD2 (5 bases). CDR1 SGHRS and CDR2 YFSETQ come from the germline V gene. Trimming stripped 5 bases from V and 5 bases from J, with 19 bases between. The CDR3 totals 15 residues. The CDR3 region is CASSREGLREETQYF. The CDR3 nucleotides read TGCGCCAGCAGTCGCGAAGGACTTAGGGAGGAGACCCAGTACTTC. Variable domain in full (rest from reference TRBV5-1 and TRBJ2-5): KAGVTQTPRYLIKTRGQQVTLSCSPISGHRSVSWYQQTPGQGLQFLFEYFSETQRNKGNFPGRFSGRQFSNSRSEMNVSTLELGDSALYLCASSREGLREETQYFGPGTRLLVL.

J is TRBJ2-3 and V is TRBV29-1; D not certain. The CDR3 is made up of 13 amino acids. V was cut by 8 bases and J by 1 base, with 13 bases left in between. Germline V gene sequence: CDR1 SQVTM, CDR2 ANQGSEA. The CDR3 DNA reads as TGCAGCCCCTTGACTGGCGGCACAGATACGCAGTATTTT. Translated: CSPLTGGTDTQYF.

Concerning this clonotype: Its ends do not fully match the called genes, so a read error is possible. The rearrangement links TRBV2 to TRBJ1-1; D is ambiguous. Germline V gives CDR1 SNHLY, CDR2 FYNNEI. This CDR3 has 14 amino acids. The CDR3 loop reads CASNEASKNTEAFF. In nucleotides, the CDR3 is TGTGCCAGCAATGAAGCCTCCAAAAACACTGAAGCTTTCTTT.

The count of this clonotype is one. At one end the junction does not follow the germline gene, possibly because of a read error. The chain uses TRBV4-1 and TRBJ2-7, with TRBD1 matching 11 bases. There are 19 residues in the CDR3. CDR1 MGHRA and CDR2 YSYEKL come from the germline V gene. The CDR3 nucleotides read TGCGCCAGCAGCCATCGGGACAGGGGGTCGGGAGTATGGGCCTACGGGCAGTACTTC. This codes for CASSHRDRGSGVWAYGQYF.

This clonotype has ten or more counts. The genes are TRBV6-1 and TRBJ2-7, with D perhaps TRBD2 (5 bases). The germline V gene encodes CDR1 MNHNS and CDR2 SASEGT. Trimming pared 8 bases from V and 3 bases from J, leaving 8 bases between. The CDR3 contains 11 residues. CDR3 residues: CASAGNYEQYF. In DNA, the CDR3 is TGTGCCAGCGCCGGGAACTACGAGCAGTACTTC.

This clonotype was recorded a few times. This chain joins TRBV28 and TRBJ1-1, with D maybe TRBD1 (5 bases). Germline V lookup: CDR1 MDHEN, CDR2 SYDVKM. There are 13 residues in the CDR3. Trimming left V 6 bases short and J 1 base short, with 9 bases between. The chain's CDR3 is CASSWGRNTEAFF. The CDR3 DNA is TGTGCCAGCAGCTGGGGACGGAACACTGAAGCTTTCTTT.